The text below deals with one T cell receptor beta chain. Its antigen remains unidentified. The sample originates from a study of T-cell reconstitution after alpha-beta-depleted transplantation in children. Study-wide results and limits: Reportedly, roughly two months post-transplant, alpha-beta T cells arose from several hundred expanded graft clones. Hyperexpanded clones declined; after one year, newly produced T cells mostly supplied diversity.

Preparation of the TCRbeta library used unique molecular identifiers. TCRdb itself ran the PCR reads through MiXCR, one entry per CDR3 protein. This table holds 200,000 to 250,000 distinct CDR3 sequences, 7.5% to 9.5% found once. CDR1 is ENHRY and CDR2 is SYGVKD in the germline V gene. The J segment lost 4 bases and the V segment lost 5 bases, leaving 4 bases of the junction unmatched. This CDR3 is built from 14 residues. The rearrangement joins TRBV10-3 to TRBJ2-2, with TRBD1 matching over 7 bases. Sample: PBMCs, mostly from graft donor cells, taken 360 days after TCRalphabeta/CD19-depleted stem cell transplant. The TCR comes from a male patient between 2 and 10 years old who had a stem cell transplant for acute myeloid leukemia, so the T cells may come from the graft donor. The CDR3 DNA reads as TGTGCCATCAGTTGGACAGGCGCCACCGGGGAGCTGTTTTTT. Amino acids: CAISWTGATGELFF.